One sample yielded the 22 T cell receptor beta chains listed below, sequenced in a study of beta chain features in type 1 diabetes. Overall study results and limits: Type 1 diabetes patients had TCRB CDR3s that were shorter (moderately but significantly so) in all four CD4+ subsets.

Expressed TCRB transcripts were sequenced because the isolated RNA had all been reverse transcribed beforehand. The data were produced by immunoSEQ multiplex PCR, yet TCRdb's version contains in-frame clones alone and is incomplete. The sample consists of 300,000 to 400,000 clones, about a tenth of them appearing once. The antigens these receptors bind are not known. The specimen sequenced was central memory CD4+ T cells from blood. These receptors came from a man aged 25-40 years with type 1 diabetes.

This clone appeared a few times. The genes are TRBV5-1 and TRBJ2-7, with D possibly matching TRBD2 (6 bases). V lost 0 bases and J 7 bases, leaving 17 bases between the germline ends. The CDR3 sequence is 15 residues long. CDR1 is SGHRS and CDR2 is YFSETQ in the germline V gene. The CDR3 DNA is TGCGCCAGCAGCTTGGAGGGCGGGACCACGAGGGAGCAGTACTTC. Its translation: CASSLEGGTTREQYF.

The chain links TRBV30 to TRBJ1-6, with a weak D call TRBD1 (5 bases). CDR3 length: 14 amino acids. Germline loops: CDR1 GTSNPN, CDR2 SVGIG (reference sequence). Trimming cost V 4 bases and J 5 bases, with 12 bases left between them. CDR3 nucleotides: TGTGCCTGGACGACAGAGGGACATAATTCACCCCTCCACTTT. Protein sequence: CAWTTEGHNSPLHF. The full variable domain, rest sourced from reference TRBV30 and TRBJ1-6, is SQTIHQWPATLVQPVGSPLSLECTVEGTSNPNLYWYRQAAGRGLQLLFYSVGIGQISSEVPQNLSASRPQDRQFILSSKKLLLSDSGFYLCAWTTEGHNSPLHFGNGTRLTVT.

This clone was counted only a few times. The chain joins TRBV19 to TRBJ2-5; 7 bases map to TRBD1. J gave up 4 bases and V 7 bases, and 6 bases lay outside the gene matches. Germline-derived CDR1 and CDR2 are LNHDA and SQIVND (reference sequence). The CDR3 extends over 13 amino acids. CDR3 residues: CASTKNRGETQYF. The CDR3 nucleotides read TGTGCCAGTACCAAGAACAGGGGAGAGACCCAGTACTTC.

This CDR3 is CASSQDPTRGPIHF. CDR3 DNA: TGCGCCAGCAGCCAAGATCCGACCAGGGGGCCTATCCACTTT. This chain connects TRBV4-1 to TRBJ1-6; 8 nucleotides line up with TRBD1. The CDR3 spans 14 residues. Germline V lookup: CDR1 MGHRA, CDR2 YSYEKL. Germline trimming cut 0 bases from V and 17 bases from J; bases unmatched to any gene: 9.

The chain links TRBV6-5 to TRBJ2-5, with D possibly being TRBD2 (7 bases). Trimming pared 5 bases from V and 2 bases from J, leaving 15 bases between. Germline V lookup: CDR1 MNHEY, CDR2 SVGAGI. The CDR3 sequence is 15 residues long. The CDR3 bases are TGTGCCAGCAGTCCGGGGGGCCTTTTTCAAGAGACCCAGTACTTC. Protein: CASSPGGLFQETQYF.

This chain uses TRBV27 with TRBJ1-2; D is uncertain. Trimming took off 5 bases at V and 0 bases at J, with 7 bases between the two ends. Germline lookup yields CDR1 MNHEY and CDR2 SMNVEV (reference sequence). The CDR3 totals 13 residues. The CDR3 DNA follows: TGTGCCAGCAGTGATCGGACTAACTATGGCTACACCTTC. Its protein product is CASSDRTNYGYTF.

This clone was counted at least ten times. The chain carries TRBV19 and TRBJ2-1; D could derive from TRBD1 or TRBD2 (6 bases each). Germline V gene lookup returns CDR1 LNHDA and CDR2 SQIVND (reference sequence). CDR3 length equals 15 residues. Trimming stripped 7 bases from V and 9 bases from J, with 22 bases between. In DNA, the CDR3 is TGTGCCAGTAACCGAGTCGGGGGACACTCGGGTGAGCAGTTCTTC. Protein: CASNRVGGHSGEQFF.

This clone was recorded many times. This rearrangement joins TRBV19 to TRBJ2-5; 9 bases map to TRBD1. This CDR3 contains 12 residues. V lost 8 bases and J lost 2; bases outside the gene matches: 0. The germline V gene encodes CDR1 LNHDA and CDR2 SQIVND (reference sequence). The CDR3 spells CASGQGQETQYF. CDR3 bases: TGTGCCAGTGGACAGGGGCAAGAGACCCAGTACTTC. Full variable domain (remainder filled in from reference TRBV19 and TRBJ2-5): DGGITQSPKYLFRKEGQNVTLSCEQNLNHDAMYWYRQDPGQGLRLIYYSQIVNDFQKGDIAEGYSVSREKKESFPLTVTSAQKNPTAFYLCASGQGQETQYFGPGTRLLVL.

This clone showed up just a few times. The chain carries TRBV5-1 and TRBJ2-4; TRBD1 is a possible D gene (6 bases). The CDR3 length is 15 residues. Germline V lookup: CDR1 SGHRS, CDR2 YFSETQ. Trimming pared 3 bases from V and 6 bases from J, leaving 16 bases between. In nucleotides, the CDR3 is TGCGCCAGCAGCTACGCGACCGTGACAGGAAACATTCAGTACTTC. Protein product: CASSYATVTGNIQYF. Full variable domain (missing parts from reference TRBV5-1 and TRBJ2-4): KAGVTQTPRYLIKTRGQQVTLSCSPISGHRSVSWYQQTPGQGLQFLFEYFSETQRNKGNFPGRFSGRQFSNSRSEMNVSTLELGDSALYLCASSYATVTGNIQYFGAGTRLSVL.

This clone has only a few counts. The rearrangement links TRBV11-2 to TRBJ2-5, with D unclear. The CDR3 is 13 residues long. The germline V gene encodes CDR1 SGHAT and CDR2 FQNNGV. V gave up 3 bases and J gave up 2 bases, with 7 bases separating them. The CDR3 DNA is TGTGCCAGCAGCTTTAGGCGGCAAGAGACCCAGTACTTC. Translation gives CASSFRRQETQYF.

The table lists this clone with many counts. This sequence joins TRBV5-1 and TRBJ1-5; the D is unclear. The CDR3 is made up of 15 amino acids. Trimming took off 4 bases at V and 0 bases at J, with 11 bases between the two ends. Germline CDR1 and CDR2: SGHRS and YFSETQ. This CDR3 is CASSPTGISNQPQHF. The CDR3 coding sequence is TGCGCCAGCAGCCCGACCGGGATTAGCAATCAGCCCCAGCATTTT.

This clone was counted a few times. The V call is TRBV20-1, the J call TRBJ2-1; D possibly matches TRBD1 or TRBD2 (6 bases each). CDR3 length: 11 amino acids. V was shortened by 3 bases and J by 12 bases, with 12 bases between the two germline ends. CDR1 and CDR2 (germline): DFQATT, SNEGSKA (reference sequence). The CDR3 coding sequence is TGCAGTGCTAGGGGGGGCCTAGGGCAGTTCTTC. It codes for CSARGGLGQFF.

This clone has only a few counts. The chain combines TRBV5-4 with TRBJ2-3; no clear D gene. CDR1 and CDR2 (germline): SGHNT, YYREEE (reference sequence). The CDR3 is 12 residues long. Trimming removed 4 bases from V and 6 bases from J, with 9 bases in between. The CDR3: CASSLSADTQYF. As DNA, the CDR3 is TGTGCCAGCAGCCTCTCAGCGGATACGCAGTATTTT. The full variable domain, rest sourced from reference TRBV5-4 and TRBJ2-3, is ETGVTQSPTHLIKTRGQQVTLRCSSQSGHNTVSWYQQALGQGPQFIFQYYREEENGRGNFPPRFSGLQFPNYSSELNVNALELDDSALYLCASSLSADTQYFGPGTRLTVL.

This sequence joins TRBV5-1 and TRBJ1-2; 7 positions match TRBD1. Germline V gene data show CDR1 as SGHRS and CDR2 as YFSETQ. Trimming at V came to 6 bases and at J to 8 bases, leaving 13 bases not matched to a gene. This CDR3 has 14 residues. The CDR3 region is CASTWDSFREGYTF. The CDR3 region has the DNA TGCGCCAGCACCTGGGACAGCTTCAGGGAAGGCTACACCTTC.

The CDR3: CASRGQLNQPQHF. Here the CDR3 DNA reads TGTGCCAGCAGAGGACAGCTCAATCAGCCCCAGCATTTT. This chain joins TRBV28 and TRBJ1-5; D is perhaps TRBD1 (6 bases). This CDR3 comprises 13 residues. Between the trimmed V and J ends, which lost 6 bases and 3 bases, there was a span of 9 bases. Germline CDR1 reads MDHEN; CDR2 reads SYDVKM.

This clone was detected only a few times. The chain recombines TRBV30 with TRBJ1-1, with D tentatively TRBD1 (5 bases). Germline assignment: CDR1 GTSNPN and CDR2 SVGIG (reference sequence). CDR3 length: 13 residues. V was clipped by 1 base and J by 5 bases, with 11 bases between them. As DNA, the CDR3 is TGTGCCTGGAGTGGCTGGGGCAATACTGAAGCTTTCTTT. As protein: CAWSGWGNTEAFF. Using reference TRBV30 and TRBJ1-1 for the parts outside the CDR3, the full variable domain is SQTIHQWPATLVQPVGSPLSLECTVEGTSNPNLYWYRQAAGRGLQLLFYSVGIGQISSEVPQNLSASRPQDRQFILSSKKLLLSDSGFYLCAWSGWGNTEAFFGQGTRLTVV.

Only a few counts were recorded for this clone. The chain is built from TRBV4-3 and TRBJ1-2; D not certain. Germline CDR1 and CDR2: LGHNA and YSLEER. The CDR3 spans 20 residues. V lost 4 bases and J 1 base, leaving 28 bases between the germline ends. The chain's CDR3 is CASSPILGPDPLSGNYGYTF. The CDR3 bases are TGCGCCAGCAGCCCTATCCTCGGCCCGGACCCACTGTCGGGTAACTATGGCTACACCTTC.

The genes are TRBV19 and TRBJ1-3; tentative D call: TRBD1 (5 bases). The CDR3 has 14 residues. The germline CDR1 and CDR2 sequences are LNHDA and SQIVND (reference sequence). With 9 bases removed from V and 0 bases from J, the gap between germline ends came to 12 bases. The CDR3 here is CASQGPSSGNTIYF. CDR3 bases: TGTGCCAGCCAGGGACCGAGCTCTGGAAACACCATATATTTT. The full variable domain, completed using reference TRBV19 and TRBJ1-3, is DGGITQSPKYLFRKEGQNVTLSCEQNLNHDAMYWYRQDPGQGLRLIYYSQIVNDFQKGDIAEGYSVSREKKESFPLTVTSAQKNPTAFYLCASQGPSSGNTIYFGEGSWLTVV.

This clone came up many times. The genes are TRBV7-2 and TRBJ2-3; D remains ambiguous. V shed 6 bases and J shed 1 base, with 8 bases lying between them. The CDR3 runs 13 residues. Looked up from germline, CDR1 is SGHTA and CDR2 is FQGNSA. CDR3 protein: CASRTTGTDTQYF. The CDR3 bases are TGTGCCAGCAGAACGACCGGCACAGATACGCAGTATTTT.

There are a few counts of this clone. J is TRBJ1-3 and V is TRBV30; TRBD1 matches at 11 bases. Losses at the gene ends were 8 bases for V and 10 bases for J; bases not matched to a gene: 4. The CDR3 consists of 11 residues. Germline V gene lookup returns CDR1 GTSNPN and CDR2 SVGIG (reference sequence). The CDR3 region has the DNA TGTGCCCGGGGGGACAGGGGGACCATATATTTT. Amino acid sequence: CARGDRGTIYF. The full variable domain, in which reference TRBV30 and TRBJ1-3 provide the parts outside the CDR3, is SQTIHQWPATLVQPVGSPLSLECTVEGTSNPNLYWYRQAAGRGLQLLFYSVGIGQISSEVPQNLSASRPQDRQFILSSKKLLLSDSGFYLCARGDRGTIYFGEGSWLTVV.

V usage is TRBV14 and J usage is TRBJ2-6; possible D gene TRBD1, 5 bases. Germline V CDR1 and CDR2: SGHDN, FVKESK. The V and J ends lost 4 bases and 2 bases respectively, with 12 bases between them. The CDR3 spans 16 residues. Here the CDR3 DNA reads TGTGCCAGCAGCCTCCAGGGAAGGGCTGGGGCCAACGTCCTGACTTTC. Encoded protein: CASSLQGRAGANVLTF. The full variable domain, with the rest looked up from reference TRBV14 and TRBJ2-6, is EAGVTQFPSHSVIEKGQTVTLRCDPISGHDNLYWYRRVMGKEIKFLLHFVKESKQDESGMPNNRFLAERTGGTYSTLKVQPAELEDSGVYFCASSLQGRAGANVLTFGAGSRLTVL.

This chain links TRBV30 with TRBJ2-3, with a tentative D call TRBD1 (6 bases). The V end lost 0 bases, the J end lost 6 bases, and 19 bases lay between the germline ends. Looked up from germline, CDR1 is GTSNPN and CDR2 is SVGIG (reference sequence). This CDR3 is 16 amino acids long. The CDR3, as DNA: TGTGCCTGGAGTGTACTTAATCGTAGGACAGACGATACGCAGTATTTT. This translates into CAWSVLNRRTDDTQYF.